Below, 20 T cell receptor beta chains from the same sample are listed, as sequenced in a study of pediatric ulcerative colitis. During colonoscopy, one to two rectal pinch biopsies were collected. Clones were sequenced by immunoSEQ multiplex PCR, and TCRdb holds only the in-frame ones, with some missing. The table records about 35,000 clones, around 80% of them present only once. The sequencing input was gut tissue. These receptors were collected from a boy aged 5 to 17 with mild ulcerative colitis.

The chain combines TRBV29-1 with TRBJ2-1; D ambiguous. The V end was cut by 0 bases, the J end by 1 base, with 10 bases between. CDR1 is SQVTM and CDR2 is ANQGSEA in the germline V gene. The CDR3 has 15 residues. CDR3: CSVEDGSASYNEQFF. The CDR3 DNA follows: TGCAGCGTTGAAGATGGGTCGGCGTCCTACAATGAGCAGTTCTTC.

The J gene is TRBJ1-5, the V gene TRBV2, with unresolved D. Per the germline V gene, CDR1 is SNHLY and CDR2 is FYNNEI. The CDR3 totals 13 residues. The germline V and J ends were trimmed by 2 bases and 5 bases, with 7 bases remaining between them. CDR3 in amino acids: CASSEYQDQPQHF. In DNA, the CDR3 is TGTGCCAGCAGTGAATATCAAGATCAGCCCCAGCATTTT.

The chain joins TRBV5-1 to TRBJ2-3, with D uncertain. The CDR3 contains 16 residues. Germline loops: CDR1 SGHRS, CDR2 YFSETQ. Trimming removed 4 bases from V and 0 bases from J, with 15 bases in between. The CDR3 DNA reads TGCGCCAGCAGCCTGCCCCCCAGCCCTAGCACAGATACGCAGTATTTT. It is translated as CASSLPPSPSTDTQYF. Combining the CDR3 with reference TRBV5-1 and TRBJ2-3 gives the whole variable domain KAGVTQTPRYLIKTRGQQVTLSCSPISGHRSVSWYQQTPGQGLQFLFEYFSETQRNKGNFPGRFSGRQFSNSRSEMNVSTLELGDSALYLCASSLPPSPSTDTQYFGPGTRLTVL.

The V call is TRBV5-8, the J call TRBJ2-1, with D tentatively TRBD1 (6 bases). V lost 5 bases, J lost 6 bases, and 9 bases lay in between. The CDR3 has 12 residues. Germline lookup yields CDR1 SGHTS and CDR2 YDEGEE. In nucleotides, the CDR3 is TGTGCCAGCAGACGGGACATCAATGAGCAGTTCTTC. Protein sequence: CASRRDINEQFF.

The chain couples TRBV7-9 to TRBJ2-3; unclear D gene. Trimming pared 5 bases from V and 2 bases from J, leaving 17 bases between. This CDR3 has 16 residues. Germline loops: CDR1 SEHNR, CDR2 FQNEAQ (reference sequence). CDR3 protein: CASSRAPTAPTDTQYF. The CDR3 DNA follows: TGTGCCAGCAGCCGCGCCCCGACCGCACCCACAGATACGCAGTATTTT. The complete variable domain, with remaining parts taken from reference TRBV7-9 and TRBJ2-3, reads DTGVSQNPRHKITKRGQNVTFRCDPISEHNRLYWYRQTLGQGPEFLTYFQNEAQLEKSRLLSDRFSAERPKGSFSTLEIQRTEQGDSAMYLCASSRAPTAPTDTQYFGPGTRLTVL.

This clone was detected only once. The CDR3 sequence is CASGPGLMHEQYF. The DNA of the CDR3 is TGCGCCAGCGGCCCAGGGTTGATGCACGAGCAGTACTTC. This chain joins TRBV10-2 and TRBJ2-7; D possibly corresponds to TRBD1 (5 bases). V was clipped by 8 bases and J by 5 bases, with 16 bases between them. Germline loops: CDR1 WSHSY, CDR2 SAAADI. This CDR3 region has 13 residues.

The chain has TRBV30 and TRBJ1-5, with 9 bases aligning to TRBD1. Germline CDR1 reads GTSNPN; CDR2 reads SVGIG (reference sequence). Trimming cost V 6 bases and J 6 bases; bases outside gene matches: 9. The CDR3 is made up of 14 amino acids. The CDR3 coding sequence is TGTGCCTGCCAACAGGGGGCATGGGGTCAGCCCCAGCATTTT. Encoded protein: CACQQGAWGQPQHF.

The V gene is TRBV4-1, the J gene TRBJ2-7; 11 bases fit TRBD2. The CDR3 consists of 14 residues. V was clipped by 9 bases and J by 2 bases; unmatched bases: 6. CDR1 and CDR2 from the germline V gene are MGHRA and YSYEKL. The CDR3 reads CASKLAGDAYEQYF. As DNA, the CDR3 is TGCGCCAGTAAACTAGCGGGGGACGCCTACGAGCAGTACTTC.

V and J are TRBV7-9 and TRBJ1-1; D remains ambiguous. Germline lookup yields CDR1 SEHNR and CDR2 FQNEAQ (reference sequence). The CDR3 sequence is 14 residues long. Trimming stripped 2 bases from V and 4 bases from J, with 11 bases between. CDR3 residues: CASSLLPPPTEAFF. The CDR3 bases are TGTGCCAGCAGCTTATTACCCCCCCCCACTGAAGCTTTCTTT.

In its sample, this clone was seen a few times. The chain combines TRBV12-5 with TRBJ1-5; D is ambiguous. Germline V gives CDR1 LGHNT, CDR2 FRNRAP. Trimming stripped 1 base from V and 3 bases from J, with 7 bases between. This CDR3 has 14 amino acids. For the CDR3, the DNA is TGTGCTAGTGGTTTGGGACCGACCAATCAGCCCCAGCATTTT. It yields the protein CASGLGPTNQPQHF.

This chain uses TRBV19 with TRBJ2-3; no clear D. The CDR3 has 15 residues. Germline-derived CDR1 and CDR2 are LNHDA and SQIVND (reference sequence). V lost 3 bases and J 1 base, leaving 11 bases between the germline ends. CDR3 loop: CASSIDAIGTDTQYF. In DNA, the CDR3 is TGTGCCAGTAGTATTGATGCAATTGGCACAGATACGCAGTATTTT. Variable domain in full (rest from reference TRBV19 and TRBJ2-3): DGGITQSPKYLFRKEGQNVTLSCEQNLNHDAMYWYRQDPGQGLRLIYYSQIVNDFQKGDIAEGYSVSREKKESFPLTVTSAQKNPTAFYLCASSIDAIGTDTQYFGPGTRLTVL.

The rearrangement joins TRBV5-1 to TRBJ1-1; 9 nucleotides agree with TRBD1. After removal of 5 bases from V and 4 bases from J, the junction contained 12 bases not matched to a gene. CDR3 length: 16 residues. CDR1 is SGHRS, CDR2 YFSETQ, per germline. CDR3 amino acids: CASRPPTGGLGTEAFF. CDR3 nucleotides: TGCGCCAGCAGACCTCCGACAGGGGGTTTAGGCACTGAAGCTTTCTTT.

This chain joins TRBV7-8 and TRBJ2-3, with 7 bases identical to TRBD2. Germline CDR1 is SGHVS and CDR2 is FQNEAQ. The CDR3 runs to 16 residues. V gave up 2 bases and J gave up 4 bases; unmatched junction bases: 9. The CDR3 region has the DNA TGTGCCAGCAGCTTAAACGAGGGGAGGGCCCCAGATACGCAGTATTTT. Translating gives CASSLNEGRAPDTQYF.

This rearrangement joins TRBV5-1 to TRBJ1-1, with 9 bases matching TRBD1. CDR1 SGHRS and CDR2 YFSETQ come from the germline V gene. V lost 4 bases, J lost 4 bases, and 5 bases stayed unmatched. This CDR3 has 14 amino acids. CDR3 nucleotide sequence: TGCGCCAGCAGCCGGACAGGGGACGGCACTGAAGCTTTCTTT. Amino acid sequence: CASSRTGDGTEAFF.

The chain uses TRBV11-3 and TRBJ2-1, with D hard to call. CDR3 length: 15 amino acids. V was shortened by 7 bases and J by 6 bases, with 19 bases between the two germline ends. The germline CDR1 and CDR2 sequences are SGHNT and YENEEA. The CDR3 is CASKAGDLWSNEQFF. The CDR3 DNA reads TGTGCCAGCAAGGCAGGCGACCTCTGGAGCAATGAGCAGTTCTTC.

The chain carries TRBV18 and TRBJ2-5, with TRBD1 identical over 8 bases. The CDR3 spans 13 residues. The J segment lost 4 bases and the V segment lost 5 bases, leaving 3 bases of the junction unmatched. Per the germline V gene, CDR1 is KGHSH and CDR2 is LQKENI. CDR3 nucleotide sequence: TGTGCCAGCTCAAAACAGGGGGTAGAGACCCAGTACTTC. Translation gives CASSKQGVETQYF.

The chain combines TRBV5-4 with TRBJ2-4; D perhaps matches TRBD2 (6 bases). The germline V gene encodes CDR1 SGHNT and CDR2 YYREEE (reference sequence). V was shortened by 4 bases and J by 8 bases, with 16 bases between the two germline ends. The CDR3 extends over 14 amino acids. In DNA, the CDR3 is TGTGCCAGCAGCCAAACTAGCAGAGGAGACATTCAGTACTTC. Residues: CASSQTSRGDIQYF.

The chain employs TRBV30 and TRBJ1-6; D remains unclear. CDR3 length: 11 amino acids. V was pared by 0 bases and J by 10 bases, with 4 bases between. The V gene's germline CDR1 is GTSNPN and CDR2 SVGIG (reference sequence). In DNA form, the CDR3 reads TGTGCCTGGAGTGTAAAGTCACCCCTCCACTTT. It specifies CAWSVKSPLHF.

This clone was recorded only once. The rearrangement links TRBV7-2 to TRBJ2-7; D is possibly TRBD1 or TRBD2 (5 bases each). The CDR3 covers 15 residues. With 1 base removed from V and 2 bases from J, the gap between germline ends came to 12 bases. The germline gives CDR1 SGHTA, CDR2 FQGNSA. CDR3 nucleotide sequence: TGTGCCAGCAGCTTAGTAGCGACAGACCCCTACGAGCAGTACTTC. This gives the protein CASSLVATDPYEQYF.

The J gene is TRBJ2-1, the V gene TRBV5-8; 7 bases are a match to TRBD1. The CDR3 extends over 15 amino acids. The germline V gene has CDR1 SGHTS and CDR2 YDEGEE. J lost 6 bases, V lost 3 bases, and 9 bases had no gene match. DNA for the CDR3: TGTGCCAGCAGCTGGACAGGCCAATCTAGCAATGAGCAGTTCTTC. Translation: CASSWTGQSSNEQFF.